The clone carrying this T cell receptor beta chain turned up a few times. The record originates from a study of patients and donors after allogeneic stem cell transplantation. CDR1 SGDLS and CDR2 YYNGEE come from the germline V gene. The CDR3 length is 14 residues. The ends were cut back, 2 bases at V and 6 bases at J, with 12 bases in the middle. TCRdb re-analysed the RT-PCR reads in MiXCR, keeping a single row per CDR3 protein. There are roughly 960,000 distinct CDR3 sequences in the sample; 15% to 20% occur only once, and roughly 6% lies in the top ten. This TCR was recovered from a human donor who was either an allogeneic HSCT recipient or a stem cell or donor lymphocyte infusion donor (not recorded which). It is not recorded whose cells these are; they may come from a transplant donor. The chain recombines TRBV9 with TRBJ2-1, with TRBD2 as a possible D gene (5 bases). Input material: blood, either unsorted or a sorted T cell fraction (not recorded which). The chain's CDR3 is CASSVKWERNEQFF. The CDR3 DNA is TGTGCCAGCAGCGTTAAGTGGGAGCGCAATGAGCAGTTCTTC. The full variable domain, completed using reference TRBV9 and TRBJ2-1, is DSGVTQTPKHLITATGQRVTLRCSPRSGDLSVYWYQQSLDQGLQFLIQYYNGEERAKGNILERFSAQQFPDLHSELNLSSLELGDSALYFCASSVKWERNEQFFGPGTRLTVL.